The 15 T cell receptor beta chains listed next were all sequenced from one sample in a study of Tregs in tolerant kidney transplant recipients. The assay was immunoSEQ multiplex PCR, and TCRdb's table has in-frame clones only and misses some. Here the sample table reports tens of thousands of clones. The specimen was CD8+ T cells from blood, collected before the transplant. The receptor source for this set is a human donor who received a combined kidney and bone marrow transplant.

A word on this clone: The read ends 3 residues before the CDR3 terminus; that terminus is restored from the germline J gene. J is TRBJ2-7 and V is TRBV11-2; no reliable D call. The germline V and J ends were trimmed by 1 base and 0 bases, with 10 bases remaining between them. The CDR3 contains 15 residues. Germline V CDR1 and CDR2: SGHAT, FQNNGV. CDR3 loop: CASSLVRASSYEQYF. The sequenced part of the CDR3 DNA is TGTGCCAGCAGCTTAGTTAGGGCCAGCTCCTACGAG.

As for this clone: The read halts 3 residues ahead of the CDR3 end, with the missing end drawn from the germline J gene. J is TRBJ1-1 and V is TRBV30; perhaps TRBD1 as D (6 bases). Between the trimmed V and J ends, which lost 8 bases and 2 bases, there was a span of 15 bases. Germline values: CDR1 GTSNPN, CDR2 SVGIG (reference sequence). CDR3 length: 13 residues. The CDR3 loop is CAHTLGHNTEAFF. CDR3 bases read: TGTGCCCATACGCTGGGACACAACACTGAA.

Here the CDR3 reads CASRGLAGGSPADTQYF. CDR3 DNA (partial): TGCGCCAGCAGGGGACTAGCGGGAGGATCGCCGGCGGATACG. The chain combines TRBV5-1 with TRBJ2-3; TRBD2 matches 15 bases. The CDR3 is cut off 3 residues early in the read; its end comes from the germline J gene. The CDR3 is 17 amino acids. V lost 5 bases to trimming and J lost 6 bases; unmatched junction nucleotides: 10. Germline V gene lookup returns CDR1 SGHRS and CDR2 YFSETQ.

Remarks on this clone: The read ends 3 residues early relative to the CDR3; the germline J gene fills the gap. V gene TRBV7-6 combines with J gene TRBJ2-1; no clear D. CDR3 length equals 14 residues. In germline, CDR1 is SGHVS, CDR2 FNYEAQ. V dropped 0 bases and J dropped 6 bases, with 9 bases sitting between them. CDR3 bases read: TGTGCCAGCAGCTTAGCCTATACGGGCAATGAG. This sequence encodes CASSLAYTGNE. The whole CDR3 sequence reads CASSLAYTGNEQFF.

Regarding this clone: The read stops 3 residues short of the end of the CDR3; the missing end is completed from the germline J gene. The rearrangement uses TRBV7-9 and TRBJ2-2; 12 nucleotides match TRBD2. J lost 6 bases, V lost 6 bases, and 5 bases had no gene match. The CDR3 totals 15 residues. Per the germline V gene, CDR1 is SEHNR and CDR2 is FQNEAQ (reference sequence). CDR3 in amino acids: CASRSGLAGPGELFF. The sequenced CDR3 bases are TGTGCCAGCAGGTCTGGACTAGCGGGACCCGGGGAG. The full variable domain, rest sourced from reference TRBV7-9 and TRBJ2-2, is DTGVSQNPRHKITKRGQNVTFRCDPISEHNRLYWYRQTLGQGPEFLTYFQNEAQLEKSRLLSDRFSAERPKGSFSTLEIQRTEQGDSAMYLCASRSGLAGPGELFFGEGSRLTVL.

Concerning this clone itself: The CDR3 is cut off 3 residues early in the read; its end comes from the germline J gene. The chain recombines TRBV30 with TRBJ2-5; maybe TRBD1 (6 bases). Looked up from germline, CDR1 is GTSNPN and CDR2 is SVGIG (reference sequence). CDR3 length equals 14 residues. Partial CDR3 DNA: TGTGCCTGGAGTGTGCCTCTCAGGGGAGACACC. Translating gives CAWSVPLRGDT. Given in full, the CDR3 is CAWSVPLRGDTQYF.

As regards this clone: The CDR3 end is not reached by the read, which stops 3 residues before it; the germline J gene fills it in. The chain combines TRBV20-1 with TRBJ2-2; 9 bases match TRBD2. The junction had 5 bases not matched to a gene; V was cut back by 6 bases and J by 0 bases. Germline-derived CDR1 and CDR2 are DFQATT and SNEGSKA (reference sequence). This CDR3 region has 15 residues. The chain's CDR3 is CSARSGRSNTGELFF. The covered CDR3 bases are TGCAGTGCCAGAAGCGGGAGGTCGAACACCGGGGAG.

About this clone itself: The DNA ends 3 residues before the CDR3 does, and the rest of the CDR3 is filled in from the germline J gene. This chain uses TRBV7-9 with TRBJ2-7; TRBD2 agrees at 12 bases. The CDR3 has 15 residues. Germline V CDR1 and CDR2: SEHNR, FQNEAQ (reference sequence). J gave up 4 bases and V 2 bases, and 3 bases lay outside the gene matches. The CDR3 spells CASSLRLAGEYEQYF. The sequenced CDR3 bases are TGTGCCAGCAGCTTAAGACTAGCGGGAGAATACGAG.

On this clone itself: The read ends 3 residues early relative to the CDR3; the germline J gene fills the gap. The chain carries TRBV27 and TRBJ2-7, with TRBD1 matching over 7 bases. The germline gives CDR1 MNHEY, CDR2 SMNVEV (reference sequence). V lost 5 bases to trimming and J lost 5 bases; unmatched junction nucleotides: 12. The length of the CDR3 is 15 residues. CDR3: CASSVGQVILHEQYF. CDR3 bases read: TGTGCCAGCAGTGTAGGACAGGTTATCCTCCACGAG.

Notes on this clone: The read terminates 3 residues ahead of where the CDR3 ends, so the germline J gene completes it. The rearrangement links TRBV19 to TRBJ1-4, with 8 bases identical to TRBD1. The junction had 7 bases not matched to a gene; V was cut back by 4 bases and J by 6 bases. Germline assignment: CDR1 LNHDA and CDR2 SQIVND (reference sequence). This CDR3 has 15 amino acids. CDR3 sequence reads: CASSTRTGYHEKLFF. CDR3 DNA (partial): TGTGCCAGTAGTACTAGGACAGGGTATCATGAAAAA.

On this clone: Coverage ceases 3 residues before the CDR3 finishes, and the germline J gene fills in the end. The rearrangement joins TRBV10-1 to TRBJ2-1, with D hard to call. Trimming removed 3 bases at V and 0 bases at J, with 6 bases between. The length of the CDR3 is 14 residues. Germline lookup yields CDR1 WNHNN and CDR2 SYGVQD (reference sequence). The CDR3 bases that were read are TGCGCCAGCAGTGACCGTAGCTCCTACAATGAG. Translation: CASSDRSSYNE. The entire CDR3 sequence reads CASSDRSSYNEQFF.

As for this clone: The sequence runs out 3 residues before the end of the CDR3; the remainder is reconstructed from the germline J gene. The J gene is TRBJ2-6, the V gene TRBV19; D unclear. CDR3 length equals 17 residues. V dropped 3 bases and J dropped 3 bases, with 15 bases sitting between them. Per the germline V gene, CDR1 is LNHDA and CDR2 is SQIVND (reference sequence). The CDR3 sequence is CASSIDINLYGANVLTF. CDR3 DNA (partial): TGTGCCAGTAGTATCGACATCAATTTATATGGGGCCAACGTC.

Concerning this clone itself: Sequencing ends 3 residues short of the CDR3 end; the germline J gene provides the rest. V is TRBV20-1 and J is TRBJ2-7; 11 bases map to TRBD2. The V gene end was trimmed by 0 bases and the J gene end by 3 bases; junction bases not matched to a gene: 7. Germline V gene sequence: CDR1 DFQATT, CDR2 SNEGSKA (reference sequence). This CDR3 spans 16 amino acids. The chain's CDR3 is CSARDRETSGIYEQYF. The sequenced part of the CDR3 DNA is TGCAGTGCTAGAGATCGGGAGACTAGCGGGATCTACGAG.

A note on this clone: Sequencing ends 3 residues short of the CDR3 end; the germline J gene provides the rest. The rearrangement joins TRBV10-1 to TRBJ2-7; D remains ambiguous. This CDR3 comprises 15 residues. In germline, CDR1 is WNHNN, CDR2 SYGVQD (reference sequence). Trimming removed 1 base from V and 0 bases from J, with 10 bases in between. The CDR3 loop is CASSEWYSLSYEQYF. The sequenced CDR3 bases are TGCGCCAGCAGTGAGTGGTATAGTCTCTCCTACGAG.

Turning to this clone: Read coverage stops 3 residues before the CDR3 terminus; the germline J gene supplies the remainder. The J gene is TRBJ1-2, the V gene TRBV7-8; 8 positions agree with TRBD1. The CDR3 has 17 residues. The V and J ends lost 4 bases and 2 bases, in that order; junction bases with no gene match: 12. In germline, CDR1 is SGHVS, CDR2 FQNEAQ. The CDR3 sequence is CASSSGQGGSKNYGYTF. The DNA read from the CDR3 is TGTGCCAGCAGCTCAGGACAGGGAGGGAGTAAGAACTATGGC.